The text below deals with one T cell receptor (beta chain). This record comes from a study of blood T cell repertoires in COVID-19. As for the study in general: Samples representing acute and convalescent COVID-19 were sourced from the United States, Italy and Spain. The analysed material was cDNA or gDNA that came from T cells, B-cell-depleted T cells, or PBMCs.

Method: immunoSEQ multiplex PCR; TCRdb's copy keeps in-frame clones and lacks some. The table lists more than 75,000 clones, approximately 80% of them singletons, with around a quarter in the top ten. Trimming shortened V by 2 bases and J by 1 base, and 15 bases separated the two germline ends. This CDR3 has 17 amino acids. Looked up from germline, CDR1 is SGHVS and CDR2 is FQNEAQ. The chain joins TRBV7-8 to TRBJ1-5; perhaps TRBD1 as D (6 bases). The sequence was obtained from a man in his sixties with acute or convalescent COVID-19. Sequences were obtained from peripheral blood. CDR3 region: CASSLIGRGASNQPQHF. As DNA, the CDR3 is TGTGCCAGCAGCTTAATTGGGCGGGGGGCGAGCAATCAGCCCCAGCATTTT.